This T cell receptor (beta chain) comes out of a study of cytomegalovirus exposure and HLA in healthy donors. Germline lookup yields CDR1 GTSNPN and CDR2 SVGIG (reference sequence). Trimming stripped 4 bases from V and 6 bases from J, with 19 bases between. This CDR3 region has 14 residues. The PCR made use of 60 Vbeta and 13 Jbeta primers. In the authors' methods: In a later analysis, some 11 million of approximately 80 million unique beta chains occurred in at least two donors. Assay: immunoSEQ multiplex PCR; the TCRdb copy retains only in-frame clones and omits some. V and J calls and clone size are copied from that table; D and trimming were computed from the DNA. The profile shows 50,000 to 55,000 clones, 70% to 85% of them singletons.

Sequencing was carried out using PBMCs. The chain has TRBV30 and TRBJ2-7; weak D call: TRBD1 (9 bases). This clonotype was obtained from a woman aged 45-65 years in good health and CMV-seropositive. This CDR3 is CAWTRGTGTSEQYF. CDR3 DNA: TGTGCCTGGACCAGAGGGACAGGGACTAGCGAGCAGTACTTC. The full variable domain, in which reference TRBV30 and TRBJ2-7 provide the parts outside the CDR3, is SQTIHQWPATLVQPVGSPLSLECTVEGTSNPNLYWYRQAAGRGLQLLFYSVGIGQISSEVPQNLSASRPQDRQFILSSKKLLLSDSGFYLCAWTRGTGTSEQYFGPGTRLTVT.